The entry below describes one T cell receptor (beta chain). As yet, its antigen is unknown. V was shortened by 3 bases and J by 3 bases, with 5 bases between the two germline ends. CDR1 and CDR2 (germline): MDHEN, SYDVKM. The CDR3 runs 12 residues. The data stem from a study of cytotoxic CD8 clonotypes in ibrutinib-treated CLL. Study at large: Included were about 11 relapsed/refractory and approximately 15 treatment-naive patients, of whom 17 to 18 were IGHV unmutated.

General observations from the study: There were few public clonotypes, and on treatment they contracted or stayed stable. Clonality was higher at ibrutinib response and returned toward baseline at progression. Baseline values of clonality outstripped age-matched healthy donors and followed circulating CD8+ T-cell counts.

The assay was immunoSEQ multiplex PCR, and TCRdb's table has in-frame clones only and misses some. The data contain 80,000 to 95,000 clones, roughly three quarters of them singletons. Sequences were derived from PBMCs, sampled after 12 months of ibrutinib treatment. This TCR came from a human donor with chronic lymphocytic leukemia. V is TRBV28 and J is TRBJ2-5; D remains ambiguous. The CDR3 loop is CASSFWEETQYF. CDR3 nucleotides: TGTGCCAGCAGTTTCTGGGAAGAGACCCAGTACTTC.